The clone carrying this TCR beta chain was seen a handful of times. The sample originates from a study of T cells in Graves' hyperthyroidism and ophthalmopathy. Amplified TCR beta CDR3 regions came from RNA transcripts. When the TCR CDR3 underwent first-round RT-PCR, the HTBI primer set was used. A single record per CDR3 protein comes from TCRdb applying MiXCR to the multiplex PCR reads. The sample gives roughly 750,000 distinct CDR3 sequences, about 17% of which show up once; around 8.1% is in the top ten. Sequencing was done on a sample of blood. The TCR originated in a young man with Graves' hyperthyroidism.

In DNA form, the CDR3 reads TGTGCCAGCAGTACCGCCGGGACACAGAATGAGCAGTTCTTC. Translating gives CASSTAGTQNEQFF. J is TRBJ2-1 and V is TRBV6-2 or TRBV6-3, with a tentative D call TRBD1 (6 bases). From germline, CDR1 is MNHEY and CDR2 SVGEGT. There are 14 residues in the CDR3. Trimming left V 5 bases short and J 7 bases short, with 15 bases between.